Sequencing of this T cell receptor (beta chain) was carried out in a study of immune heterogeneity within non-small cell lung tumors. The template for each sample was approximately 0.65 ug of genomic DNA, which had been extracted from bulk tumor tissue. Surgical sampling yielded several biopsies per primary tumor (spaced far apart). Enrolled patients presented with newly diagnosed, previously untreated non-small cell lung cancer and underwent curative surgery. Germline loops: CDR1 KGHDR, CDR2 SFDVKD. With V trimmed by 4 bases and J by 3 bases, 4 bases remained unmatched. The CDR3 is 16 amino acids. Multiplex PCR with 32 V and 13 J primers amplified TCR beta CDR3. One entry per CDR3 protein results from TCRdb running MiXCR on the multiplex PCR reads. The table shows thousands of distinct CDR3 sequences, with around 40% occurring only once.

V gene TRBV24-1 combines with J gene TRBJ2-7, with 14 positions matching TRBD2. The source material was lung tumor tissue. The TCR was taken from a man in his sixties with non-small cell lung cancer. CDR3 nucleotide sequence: TGTGCCACCAGTGACCCCGGGACTAGCGGGGGCTACGAGCAGTACTTC. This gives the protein CATSDPGTSGGYEQYF.